This T cell receptor (beta chain) came from a study of brain T cells in children with intractable seizures. V lost 0 bases to trimming and J lost 4 bases; unmatched junction nucleotides: 6. The CDR3 consists of 15 residues. In germline, CDR1 is SQVTM, CDR2 ANQGSEA. Study observations and caveats: Viral specificity was inferred only from CDR3 similarity; HCMV serostatus was unknown. Clones missing pre-surgery may reflect undersampling of that blood sample.

Only cases whose brain tissue showed the highest T cell transcript signatures were sequenced. At least one anti-epileptic drug was given before surgery. Sequencing used immunoSEQ multiplex PCR; TCRdb keeps in-frame clones, though not all of them. The sample has about 22,000 clones; 85% to 95% are singletons. Details on this clone: Antigen: not known.

Here the sequenced sample was peripheral blood, taken at surgery. The source of this sequence is a boy aged 5 to 17 with focal cortical dysplasia and intractable seizures. This chain uses TRBV29-1 with TRBJ2-1, with 7 bases identical to TRBD2. DNA for the CDR3: TGCAGCGTTGAAGAAGCGGGGCGCCCATACAATGAGCAGTTCTTC. It specifies CSVEEAGRPYNEQFF.